This T cell receptor (beta chain) derives from a study of cytomegalovirus exposure and HLA in healthy donors. The germline CDR1 and CDR2 sequences are SNHLY and FYNNEI. This CDR3 contains 12 residues. Deletions cut 6 bases from V and 3 bases from J, with 8 bases between. It was with 60 Vbeta and 13 Jbeta primers that the PCR ran. TCRdb's table, derived via immunoSEQ multiplex PCR, lists solely in-frame clones and lacks some. The sample has some 140,000 clones, approximately 64% seen once. This clonotype was sampled from a woman aged 40 to 50 in good health and CMV-seronegative. The sequenced material came from PBMCs. The chain carries TRBV2 and TRBJ1-1; D ambiguous. The CDR3 bases are TGTGCCAGCAGCGACGGGTACACTGAAGCTTTCTTT. The encoded protein is CASSDGYTEAFF.